Given below is one T cell receptor (beta chain) in context. Its antigen is still unknown. No base quality values were provided; no much bigger clone lies one nucleotide off. The sample originates from a study of blood T cell repertoires in COVID-19 (dated by TCRdb to about 2020). Some background on the complete study: Collaborator samples came from the United States, Italy and Spain and covered acute and convalescent phases of COVID-19. The prospective study material was composed of cDNA or gDNA derived from T cells, B-cell-depleted T cells, or PBMCs. The dataset comprised deeply sampled blood TCRbeta repertoires from subjects exposed to, actively infected with, or recovered from COVID-19. A freely available public database, intended as a resource for researchers studying the immune response to SARS-CoV-2, is where the repertoires were released. Samples were obtained from the ongoing ImmuneRACE study (first 160 participants) and from roughly 1,300 subjects provided by 6 global collaborators. Sample metadata almost always included a de-identified subject ID, COVID-19 status, age in years and sex. Where available, HLA class I and class II types were obtained from metadata supplied by the sample provider rather than from assay-based typing.

Broader findings and caveats from the paper: The quantity of clinical and demographic metadata differed by source and by participant and was supplied without curation.

TCRbeta CDR3 regions were amplified from genomic DNA using the immunoSEQ Assay, a bias-controlled multiplex PCR. The original pipeline was this. Within the assay, amplification of reference gene primers was used to estimate how many nucleated cells each sample contained. To quantify the absolute abundance of each unique TCRbeta CDR3 rearrangement, sequence reads were collapsed and filtered. For each sample, productive Simpson clonality was calculated as the square root of Simpson's diversity index across productive rearrangements. TCRdb mirrors the immuneACCESS table, restricted to in-frame sequences. Some clones are absent from its copies; in checked studies, under half trace to an unresolved V gene, and the reason for the others is unknown. That table supplies the V and J calls and clone size; D and trimming were determined from the DNA. In this sample the table shows roughly 140,000 clones, 80% of which occur a single time. The top ten hold 10% to 15% of the sample.

Collaborating institutions collected whole blood in K2EDTA tubes following their own protocols. For TCRbeta analysis, collaborators shipped samples as frozen whole blood, isolated PBMCs, or DNA extracted from either of those sample types. V and J lose 0 bases and 4 bases, and a span of 12 bases separates them. As encoded in the germline V gene, CDR1 is MGHRA while CDR2 is YSYEKL. The CDR3 covers 15 residues, taking in both the cysteine and the phenylalanine. The only DNA kept is the CDR3, 45 bases in frame from the first base. The TCR was taken from a man between 60 and 70 years old with active or convalescent COVID-19. The V and J segments used are TRBV4-1 and TRBJ1-2; perhaps TRBD1 is the D gene, with 5 bases matching. The sequencing sample was made of peripheral blood. The CDR3 here reads CASSQEFRVGYGYTF. The nucleotides read TGCGCCAGCAGCCAAGAGTTCAGGGTGGGCTATGGCTACACCTTC.